The clone carrying this T cell receptor (beta chain) was detected a few times. Its matching antigen is unknown. The sample belongs to a study of T cell repertoires in cytomegalovirus infection. MiXCR, applied by TCRdb to the reads, yields one record per CDR3 protein. The sample records 380,000 or so distinct CDR3 sequences, about 32% being singletons. Germline trimming cut 6 bases from V and 1 base from J; bases unmatched to any gene: 15. Germline CDR1 and CDR2: SGHTA and FQGNSA. The CDR3 is 19 residues long. Overall study findings and caveats: Cumulated frequencies of public TCR beta families served to identify carriers of CMV plus the relevant HLA. Clonotype analysis showed dominance of the ex vivo response by HLA-C-restricted CMV-specific TCR beta clonotypes.

The chain is built from TRBV7-2 and TRBJ2-6; 7 bases align to TRBD2. The sequence derives from a human donor in good health (CMV status not recorded). Some clones in this sample may be carry-over from other donors' samples. Sample: cultured PBMCs, taken from culture after CMV antigen stimulation. This CDR3 reads CASRPPLEQGGSGANVLTF. The CDR3 DNA reads as TGTGCCAGCAGACCCCCCCTAGAGCAGGGAGGGTCTGGGGCCAACGTCCTGACTTTC.